This record concerns one TCR beta chain sequence. What it binds is not known. Sequenced by immunoSEQ multiplex PCR; TCRdb stores in-frame clones only, minus some. Among millions of clones, 85% to 95% were seen once, and the ten largest hold roughly 0.13%. The entry originates in a study of shared clonotypes between healthy human individuals. The study, taken as a whole, reports: In general, naive subsets displayed greater estimated richness than memory subsets did.

Deletions cut 5 bases from V and 5 bases from J, with 9 bases between. This CDR3 is built from 12 residues. The germline V gene encodes CDR1 SGHVS and CDR2 FQNEAQ. Sequencing was done on a sample of naive CD4+ T cells sorted from blood. Specified subset: CD45RA+ positively selected. The chain uses TRBV7-8 and TRBJ1-2; D is unclear. The TCR originated in a man aged 18 to 30 in good health. The CDR3 DNA follows: TGTGCCAGCAGCCGCGAAGGGTATGGCTACACCTTC. This gives the protein CASSREGYGYTF.